Listed below are T cell receptor beta chains from one sample, sequenced in a study of technical replicates of blood from several donors. Sequencing was performed with immunoSEQ multiplex PCR; in TCRdb, only in-frame clones are kept and a portion is missing. The table shows about 69,000 clones, with 88% occurring only once. Sequencing was carried out using PBMCs. These receptor sequences come from a human donor in good health. Some clones in this sample may be carry-over from other donors' samples. Each CDR3 is given with its conserved first and last residue. The order of the fields is CDR3 protein, CDR3 DNA, J gene, V gene, clone size, D gene, CDR3 length. A D gene is named only where the DNA matches it firmly. Not all rows give a size; the values are once, few, many and, for expanded clones, a class.

CASSGTGADGYGYTF	TGTGCCAGCAGTGGAACAGGGGCCGACGGCTATGGCTACACCTTC	TRBJ1-2	TRBV6-1	-	TRBD1	15
CASSQGSSRNEQFF	TGCGCCAGCAGCCAAGGTTCTAGTCGGAATGAGCAGTTCTTC	TRBJ2-1	TRBV4-1	-	-	14
CASSLVGQWALEQYF	TGTGCCAGCAGCTTAGTGGGTCAGTGGGCCCTCGAGCAGTACTTC	TRBJ2-7	TRBV7-2	-	-	15
CASSYSGQGVYEQYF	TGTGCCAGCAGTTACTCCGGACAGGGGGTCTACGAGCAGTACTTC	TRBJ2-7	TRBV6-5	-	TRBD1	15
CASSSTSGRQETQYF	TGTGCCAGCAGCTCGACTAGCGGGAGACAAGAGACCCAGTACTTC	TRBJ2-5	TRBV5-6	-	TRBD2	15
CASSRGPHIFGQPNSPLHF	TGTGCCAGTAGTAGGGGCCCACATATTTTCGGCCAACCAAATTCACCCCTCCACTTT	TRBJ1-6	TRBV19	-	-	19
CASTTGTSSVGEQFF	TGTGCCAGCACCACCGGGACTAGCAGTGTCGGGGAGCAGTTCTTC	TRBJ2-1	TRBV9	-	TRBD2	15
CATSPQGGANQPQHF	TGTGCCACCAGCCCCCAAGGGGGCGCAAACCAGCCCCAGCATTTT	TRBJ1-5	TRBV15	-	TRBD1	15
CASSRGQETPLHF	TGTGCCAGCTCACGAGGACAGGAGACACCCCTCCACTTT	TRBJ1-6	TRBV18	-	TRBD1	13
CRGGQGGQFF	TGCAGGGGGGGGCAGGGTGGGCAGTTCTTC	TRBJ2-1	TRBV20-1	-	-	10
CASSSTGGFTGELFF	TGCGCCAGCAGCTCGACAGGGGGGTTCACCGGGGAGCTGTTTTTT	TRBJ2-2	TRBV5-1	once	TRBD1	15
CASSQAGQGLSGANVLTF	TGTGCCAGCAGCCAAGCGGGACAGGGGCTCTCTGGGGCCAACGTCCTGACTTTC	TRBJ2-6	TRBV4-2	-	TRBD1	18
CASSFATGGGEDNEQFF	TGTGCCAGCAGCTTCGCCACGGGAGGGGGGGAAGACAATGAGCAGTTCTTC	TRBJ2-1	TRBV7-2	-	TRBD2	17
CASTGGTVVDSPLHF	TGTGCCAGCACTGGAGGGACAGTAGTTGATTCACCCCTCCACTTT	TRBJ1-6	TRBV2	few	TRBD1	15
CASSQDEGQGISNYGYTF	TGTGCCAGCAGCCAAGACGAAGGACAGGGGATATCTAACTATGGCTACACCTTC	TRBJ1-2	TRBV7-9	-	TRBD1	18
CASSLAATVYNEQFF	TGTGCCAGCAGCTTAGCGGCGACAGTTTACAATGAGCAGTTCTTC	TRBJ2-1	TRBV7-2	-	-	15
CASSLPESVGSEQYF	TGCGCCAGCAGCCTACCGGAGTCTGTAGGCTCCGAGCAGTACTTC	TRBJ2-7	TRBV5-1	-	-	15
CASSPSGGGYNEQFF	TGTGCCAGCAGCCCATCAGGGGGTGGCTACAATGAGCAGTTCTTC	TRBJ2-1	TRBV7-9	-	TRBD1	15
CASSHRVEDTEAFF	TGTGCCAGCAGCCACCGGGTGGAGGACACTGAAGCTTTCTTT	TRBJ1-1	TRBV9	-	-	14
CASSPPREGRDTQYF	TGTGCCAGCTCACCACCTAGGGAGGGGAGAGATACGCAGTATTTT	TRBJ2-3	TRBV18	-	TRBD2	15
CASRKDRTHEQYF	TGTGCCAGCAGAAAGGACAGGACCCACGAGCAGTACTTC	TRBJ2-7	TRBV6-1	-	TRBD1	13
CASSIGLAAPHEQYF	TGTGCCAGCAGCATAGGGCTAGCGGCCCCCCACGAGCAGTACTTC	TRBJ2-7	TRBV11-2	-	TRBD2	15